Listed below are T cell receptor beta chains from one sample, sequenced in a study of T cell repertoires in cytomegalovirus infection. TCRdb analysed the reads with MiXCR anew, one entry per CDR3 protein. In the table there are about 180,000 distinct CDR3 sequences, about 17% of which are singletons. The sample comprised CD8+ T cells from PBMCs. The receptors come from a human donor in good health (CMV status not recorded). Some clones in this sample may be carry-over from other donors' samples. CDR3s include the opening cysteine and the closing phenylalanine or tryptophan. Fields, in order: clone size, D gene, J gene, V gene, CDR3 protein, CDR3 DNA. D genes are given only for firm matches. Clone sizes are given selectively: once, few, many, or a class where the clone is expanded.

size: NA
D: NA
J: TRBJ2-7
V: TRBV7-9
CDR3: CASSSGTRPYEQYF
DNA: TGTGCCAGCAGCTCCGGGACAAGGCCCTACGAGCAGTACTTC

size: few
D: NA
J: TRBJ2-7
V: TRBV10-3
CDR3: CAISESRGLTSYEQYF
DNA: TGTGCCATCAGTGAGTCAAGGGGACTGACCTCCTACGAGCAGTACTTC

size: few
D: TRBD1
J: TRBJ1-2
V: TRBV6-2/TRBV6-3
CDR3: CASTGTAPYGYTF
DNA: TGTGCCAGCACTGGGACAGCGCCTTATGGCTACACCTTC

size: NA
D: TRBD2
J: TRBJ2-7
V: TRBV6-2/TRBV6-3
CDR3: CASSYSGTGGYEQYF
DNA: TGTGCCAGCAGTTACTCCGGGACGGGGGGCTACGAGCAGTACTTC

size: NA
D: TRBD1
J: TRBJ1-1
V: TRBV27
CDR3: CASSTDRELNTEAFF
DNA: TGTGCCAGCAGCACCGACAGGGAATTGAACACTGAAGCTTTCTTT

size: NA
D: NA
J: TRBJ2-7
V: TRBV28
CDR3: CASSFPTESSYEQYF
DNA: TGTGCCAGCAGTTTTCCGACAGAAAGCTCCTACGAGCAGTACTTC

size: NA
D: NA
J: TRBJ2-2
V: TRBV29-1
CDR3: CSVGSGETGELFF
DNA: TGCAGCGTTGGATCGGGGGAGACCGGGGAGCTGTTTTTT

size: few
D: NA
J: TRBJ2-1
V: TRBV14
CDR3: CASSQHSKLYNEQFF
DNA: TGTGCCAGCAGCCAACACTCAAAACTGTACAATGAGCAGTTCTTC

size: few
D: TRBD1
J: TRBJ2-2
V: TRBV5-6
CDR3: CASSTGQANTGELFF
DNA: TGTGCCAGCAGCACCGGACAGGCGAACACCGGGGAGCTGTTTTTT

size: few
D: TRBD1
J: TRBJ1-2
V: TRBV19
CDR3: CASSTNTGTVDGYTF
DNA: TGTGCCAGTAGTACGAACACCGGGACAGTCGATGGCTACACCTTC

size: few
D: NA
J: TRBJ2-7
V: TRBV7-9
CDR3: CASSLEYGNSYEQYF
DNA: TGTGCCAGCAGCTTAGAGTACGGGAACTCCTACGAGCAGTACTTC

size: NA
D: NA
J: TRBJ1-2
V: TRBV7-9
CDR3: CASSLATAREEEYGYTF
DNA: TGTGCCAGCAGCTTAGCGACCGCTCGGGAAGAAGAATATGGCTACACCTTC

size: few
D: NA
J: TRBJ1-5
V: TRBV20-1
CDR3: CSARDRGGWGRQPQHF
DNA: TGCAGTGCTAGAGATCGGGGGGGATGGGGCCGTCAGCCCCAGCATTTT

size: NA
D: TRBD1
J: TRBJ2-3
V: TRBV12-3/TRBV12-4
CDR3: CASSQLGTGGADTQYF
DNA: TGTGCCAGCAGTCAACTAGGGACAGGGGGCGCAGATACGCAGTATTTT

size: NA
D: TRBD1
J: TRBJ2-7
V: TRBV7-3
CDR3: CASRLTGTGAHEQYF
DNA: TGTGCCAGCAGGTTAACCGGGACAGGGGCCCACGAGCAGTACTTC

size: NA
D: NA
J: TRBJ1-1
V: TRBV6-2/TRBV6-3
CDR3: CASSYSWTAPGRGTEAFF
DNA: TGTGCCAGCAGTTACTCGTGGACAGCACCCGGAAGGGGCACTGAAGCTTTCTTT

size: few
D: TRBD2
J: TRBJ2-7
V: TRBV10-3
CDR3: CAISGDLAVTYEQYF
DNA: TGTGCCATCAGTGGCGACCTAGCGGTAACCTACGAGCAGTACTTC

size: NA
D: NA
J: TRBJ2-5
V: TRBV7-2
CDR3: CASSRTRVRETQYF
DNA: TGTGCCAGCAGCCGTACCAGGGTCCGAGAGACCCAGTACTTC

size: NA
D: NA
J: TRBJ1-5
V: TRBV28
CDR3: CASSLTGGFSQPQHF
DNA: TGTGCCAGCAGCCTAACGGGCGGGTTTAGTCAGCCCCAGCATTTT

size: NA
D: NA
J: TRBJ1-1
V: TRBV6-2/TRBV6-3
CDR3: CASSYEYRTTEAFF
DNA: TGTGCCAGCAGTTACGAGTACAGGACCACTGAAGCTTTCTTT

size: NA
D: NA
J: TRBJ2-5
V: TRBV7-9
CDR3: CASSDSGLETQYF
DNA: TGTGCCAGCAGCGATTCGGGTTTGGAGACCCAGTACTTC

size: NA
D: TRBD1
J: TRBJ2-1
V: TRBV7-9
CDR3: CASSALVGDRVINEQFF
DNA: TGTGCCAGCAGCGCCCTGGTGGGGGACAGGGTAATCAATGAGCAGTTCTTC

size: NA
D: TRBD2
J: TRBJ2-5
V: TRBV28
CDR3: CASSLSAGGTGETQYF
DNA: TGTGCCAGCAGTTTAAGTGCGGGGGGGACTGGGGAGACCCAGTACTTC

size: NA
D: NA
J: TRBJ1-3
V: TRBV28
CDR3: CASSSHYPEDSCPGTIYF
DNA: TGTGCCAGCAGTTCACACTACCCTGAGGACAGCTGTCCGGGAACCATATATTTT

size: NA
D: TRBD1
J: TRBJ2-1
V: TRBV28
CDR3: CASSLYNRGVGNEQFF
DNA: TGTGCCAGCAGTTTATACAACAGGGGGGTGGGGAATGAGCAGTTCTTC

size: few
D: TRBD1
J: TRBJ1-1
V: TRBV5-6
CDR3: CASSMGTARSRNTEAFF
DNA: TGTGCCAGCAGCATGGGGACAGCCCGAAGTAGGAACACTGAAGCTTTCTTT

size: few
D: TRBD1
J: TRBJ1-1
V: TRBV11-2
CDR3: CASSLEDRRRGAFF
DNA: TGTGCCAGCAGCTTAGAGGACAGGAGGAGGGGAGCTTTCTTT

size: few
D: NA
J: TRBJ1-1
V: TRBV11-3
CDR3: CASSLRDTNEAFF
DNA: TGTGCCAGCAGCTTAAGGGACACAAATGAAGCTTTCTTT

size: few
D: NA
J: TRBJ1-1
V: TRBV15
CDR3: CATSELNTEAFF
DNA: TGTGCCACCAGCGAGTTGAACACTGAAGCTTTCTTT

size: few
D: TRBD2
J: TRBJ2-1
V: TRBV6-2/TRBV6-3
CDR3: CASSWPSGGSYNEQFF
DNA: TGTGCCAGCAGTTGGCCTAGCGGGGGCTCCTACAATGAGCAGTTCTTC

size: many
D: TRBD2
J: TRBJ2-7
V: TRBV7-2
CDR3: CASTGTSGGSVKSYEQYF
DNA: TGTGCCAGCACAGGGACTAGCGGGGGATCAGTGAAGTCCTACGAGCAGTACTTC

size: NA
D: TRBD1
J: TRBJ2-4
V: TRBV7-6
CDR3: CASSFPGQGGSDKNIQYF
DNA: TGTGCCAGCAGCTTCCCCGGACAGGGGGGTTCAGACAAAAACATTCAGTACTTC

size: few
D: NA
J: TRBJ2-5
V: TRBV7-9
CDR3: CAGVTEGGIQETQYF
DNA: TGTGCGGGGGTAACGGAGGGGGGAATACAAGAGACCCAGTACTTC

size: few
D: NA
J: TRBJ2-1
V: TRBV7-9
CDR3: CASSLLIQPPSGYNEQFF
DNA: TGTGCCAGCAGCTTATTAATACAGCCCCCATCTGGGTACAATGAGCAGTTCTTC

size: NA
D: TRBD1
J: TRBJ2-7
V: TRBV7-9
CDR3: CASSGDRESLPEQYF
DNA: TGTGCCAGCAGCGGGGACAGGGAAAGCCTTCCTGAGCAGTACTTC

size: few
D: TRBD1
J: TRBJ2-3
V: TRBV20-1
CDR3: CSARDRDSPSTDTQYF
DNA: TGCAGTGCTAGAGATCGGGACAGTCCTAGCACAGATACGCAGTATTTT

size: NA
D: NA
J: TRBJ1-1
V: TRBV28
CDR3: CASRDSEAFF
DNA: TGTGCCAGCAGAGACTCTGAAGCTTTCTTT

size: NA
D: NA
J: TRBJ2-2
V: TRBV7-9
CDR3: CASSSGGELFF
DNA: TGTGCCAGCAGCTCCGGCGGGGAGCTGTTTTTT

size: NA
D: NA
J: TRBJ2-7
V: TRBV12-3/TRBV12-4
CDR3: CASSFRLNEQYF
DNA: TGTGCCAGCAGTTTTCGCCTGAACGAGCAGTACTTC

size: few
D: TRBD2
J: TRBJ2-2
V: TRBV11-2
CDR3: CASSLGLAGDTGELFF
DNA: TGTGCCAGCAGCCTAGGACTAGCGGGGGATACCGGGGAGCTGTTTTTT

size: NA
D: NA
J: TRBJ2-7
V: TRBV7-6
CDR3: CASRATELGEQYF
DNA: TGTGCCAGCAGAGCGACAGAGCTGGGCGAGCAGTACTTC

size: few
D: NA
J: TRBJ1-5
V: TRBV12-3/TRBV12-4
CDR3: CASSQGPRAYRNQPQHF
DNA: TGTGCCAGCAGTCAAGGGCCCAGGGCCTATCGCAATCAGCCCCAGCATTTT

size: NA
D: NA
J: TRBJ2-2
V: TRBV10-3
CDR3: CAISELWDTGELFF
DNA: TGTGCCATCAGTGAGCTCTGGGACACCGGGGAGCTGTTTTTT

size: NA
D: NA
J: TRBJ2-3
V: TRBV20-1
CDR3: CSARDMGWTTDTQYF
DNA: TGCAGTGCTAGAGATATGGGGTGGACCACAGATACGCAGTATTTT

size: NA
D: NA
J: TRBJ2-7
V: TRBV27
CDR3: CASSRRGADEQYF
DNA: TGTGCCAGCAGTCGGCGGGGCGCCGACGAGCAGTACTTC

size: NA
D: TRBD1
J: TRBJ2-1
V: TRBV29-1
CDR3: CSVGDRGYNEQFF
DNA: TGCAGCGTTGGGGACAGGGGATACAATGAGCAGTTCTTC

size: NA
D: NA
J: TRBJ1-1
V: TRBV10-3
CDR3: CAISELNTEAFF
DNA: TGTGCCATCAGTGAGTTGAACACTGAAGCTTTCTTT

size: NA
D: TRBD1
J: TRBJ2-3
V: TRBV7-2
CDR3: CASSLVRQGTDTQYF
DNA: TGTGCCAGCAGCTTAGTGCGACAGGGGACAGATACGCAGTATTTT

size: few
D: NA
J: TRBJ2-5
V: TRBV25-1
CDR3: CASSEVAWYQETQYF
DNA: TGTGCCAGCAGTGAAGTGGCTTGGTACCAAGAGACCCAGTACTTC

size: few
D: NA
J: TRBJ2-7
V: TRBV20-1
CDR3: CSAFQGGSREQYF
DNA: TGCAGTGCTTTTCAAGGGGGGTCTAGAGAGCAGTACTTC

size: few
D: NA
J: TRBJ2-2
V: TRBV29-1
CDR3: CSVDGNTGELFF
DNA: TGCAGCGTTGATGGGAACACCGGGGAGCTGTTTTTT

size: NA
D: NA
J: TRBJ2-1
V: TRBV7-2
CDR3: CASSLRLDFNEQFF
DNA: TGTGCCAGCAGCTTAAGACTAGATTTCAATGAGCAGTTCTTC

size: NA
D: NA
J: TRBJ2-7
V: TRBV4-1
CDR3: CASSQVTGSSYEQYF
DNA: TGCGCCAGCAGCCAAGTAACAGGTAGCTCCTACGAGCAGTACTTC

size: NA
D: TRBD1
J: TRBJ2-1
V: TRBV7-2
CDR3: CASSQHGTGLYNEQFF
DNA: TGTGCCAGCAGCCAACATGGGACAGGGCTGTACAATGAGCAGTTCTTC